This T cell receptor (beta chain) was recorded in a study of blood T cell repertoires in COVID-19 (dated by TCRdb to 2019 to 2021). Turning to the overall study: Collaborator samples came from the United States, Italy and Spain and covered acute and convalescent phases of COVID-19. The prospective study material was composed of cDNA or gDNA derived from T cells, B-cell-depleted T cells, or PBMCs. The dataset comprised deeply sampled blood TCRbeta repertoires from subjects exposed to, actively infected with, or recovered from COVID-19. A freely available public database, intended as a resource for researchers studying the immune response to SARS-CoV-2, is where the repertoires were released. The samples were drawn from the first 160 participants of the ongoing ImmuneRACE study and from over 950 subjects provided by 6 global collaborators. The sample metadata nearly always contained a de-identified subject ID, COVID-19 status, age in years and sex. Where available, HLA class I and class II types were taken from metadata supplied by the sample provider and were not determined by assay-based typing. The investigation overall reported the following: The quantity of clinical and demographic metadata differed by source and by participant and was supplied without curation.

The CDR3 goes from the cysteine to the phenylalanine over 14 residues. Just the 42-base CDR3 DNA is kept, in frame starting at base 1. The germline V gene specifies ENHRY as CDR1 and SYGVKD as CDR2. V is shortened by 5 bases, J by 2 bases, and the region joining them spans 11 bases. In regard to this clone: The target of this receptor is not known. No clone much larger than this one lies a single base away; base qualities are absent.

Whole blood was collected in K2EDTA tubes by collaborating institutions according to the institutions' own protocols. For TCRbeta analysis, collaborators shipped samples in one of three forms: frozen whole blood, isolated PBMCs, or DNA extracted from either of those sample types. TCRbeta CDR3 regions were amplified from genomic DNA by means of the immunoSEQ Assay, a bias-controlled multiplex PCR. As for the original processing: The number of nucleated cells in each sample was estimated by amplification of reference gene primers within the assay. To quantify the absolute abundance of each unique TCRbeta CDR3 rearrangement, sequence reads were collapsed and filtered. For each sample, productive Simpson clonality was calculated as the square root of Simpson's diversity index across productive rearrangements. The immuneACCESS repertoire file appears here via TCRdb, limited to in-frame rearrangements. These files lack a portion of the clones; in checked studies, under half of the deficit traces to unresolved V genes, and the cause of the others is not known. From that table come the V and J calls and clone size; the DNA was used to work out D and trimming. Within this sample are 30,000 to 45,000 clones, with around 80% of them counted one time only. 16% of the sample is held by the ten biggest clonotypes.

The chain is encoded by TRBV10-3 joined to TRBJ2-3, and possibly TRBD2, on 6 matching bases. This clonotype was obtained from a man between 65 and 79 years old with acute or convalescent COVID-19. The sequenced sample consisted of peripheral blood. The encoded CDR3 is CAISRDSYTDTQYF. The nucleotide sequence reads TGTGCCATCAGTCGGGACTCGTACACAGATACGCAGTATTTT.